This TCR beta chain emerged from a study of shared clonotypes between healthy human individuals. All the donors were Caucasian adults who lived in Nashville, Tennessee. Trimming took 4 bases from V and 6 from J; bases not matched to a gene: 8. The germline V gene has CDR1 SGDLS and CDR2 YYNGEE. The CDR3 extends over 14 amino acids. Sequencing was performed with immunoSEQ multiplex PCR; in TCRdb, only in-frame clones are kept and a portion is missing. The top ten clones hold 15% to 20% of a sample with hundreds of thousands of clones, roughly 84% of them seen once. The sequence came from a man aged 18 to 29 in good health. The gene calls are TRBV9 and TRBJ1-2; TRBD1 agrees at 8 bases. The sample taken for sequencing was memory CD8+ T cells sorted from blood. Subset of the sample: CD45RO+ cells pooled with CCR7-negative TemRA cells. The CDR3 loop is CASSFFAGGDGYTF. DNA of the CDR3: TGTGCCAGCAGCTTTTTCGCAGGGGGCGATGGCTACACCTTC.